What follows are 10 T cell receptor beta chains derived from one specimen sequenced in a study of blood T cell repertoires in COVID-19 (TCRdb year 2020). To prepare the library, the immunoSEQ multiplex PCR assay was applied. In its TCRdb copy, this immuneACCESS table keeps in-frame sequences only and misses some clones. Where compared with another copy, unresolved V genes explain less than half of these, and the others have no known cause. The sample yields a few hundred thousand clones; 70% to 90% were counted once. Clones ranked in the top ten supply about 0.93% of the sample. Sequences were obtained from peripheral blood. The receptors here all came from a man between 35 and 55 years old with acute or convalescent COVID-19.

The chain carries TRBV4-1 and TRBJ1-6; unclear D gene. V lost 1 base, J lost 4 bases, and 11 bases lay in between. The CDR3 has 16 residues. Per the germline V gene, CDR1 is MGHRA and CDR2 is YSYEKL. Here the CDR3 DNA reads TGCGCCAGCAGCCAAGGAGGCAGAGGGTATAATTCACCCCTCCACTTT. This gives the protein CASSQGGRGYNSPLHF.

This clone appeared once. The chain uses TRBV24-1 and TRBJ1-3; TRBD1 aligns across 7 bases. The CDR3 contains 13 residues. Unmatched junction bases numbered 3, after V lost 7 bases and J lost 4 bases. Germline V lookup: CDR1 KGHDR, CDR2 SFDVKD. The CDR3 nucleotides are TGTGCCACCAGAGGGACAGCGGGAAACACCATATATTTT. This gives the protein CATRGTAGNTIYF.

V gene TRBV18 combines with J gene TRBJ2-1; 9 nucleotides agree with TRBD1. The V segment lost 2 bases and the J segment 7 bases; nucleotides outside the gene matches: 12. The CDR3 is 17 residues long. CDR1 is KGHSH and CDR2 is LQKENI in the germline V gene. The CDR3 loop is CASSPVWEGTGQNEQFF. Here the CDR3 DNA reads TGTGCCAGCTCACCAGTATGGGAAGGGACAGGGCAGAATGAGCAGTTCTTC.

This sequence joins TRBV4-2 and TRBJ2-7, with TRBD2 identical over 13 bases. J lost 1 base, V lost 1 base, and 1 base had no gene match. The CDR3 covers 16 residues. CDR1 is LGHNA and CDR2 is YNFKEQ in the germline V gene. CDR3 region: CASSQATSGGSYEQYF. The CDR3 DNA reads as TGTGCCAGCAGCCAAGCGACTAGCGGGGGGTCCTACGAGCAGTACTTC.

The CDR3 reads CASSQGRHEQYF. The CDR3 nucleotides read TGTGCCAGCAGCCAAGGGCGGCACGAGCAGTACTTC. The chain is built from TRBV3-1 (or the pseudogene TRBV3-2) and TRBJ2-7; D is unresolved. The V gene's germline CDR1 is LGHDT and CDR2 YNNKEL (reference sequence). V shed 1 base and J shed 5 bases, with 6 bases lying between them. This CDR3 is 12 amino acids long.

CDR3 loop: CASSRTWAGETQYF. In DNA form, the CDR3 reads TGTGCCAGTAGCAGGACTTGGGCCGGGGAGACCCAGTACTTC. J is TRBJ2-5 and V is TRBV19; weak D call: TRBD2 (5 bases). Trimming removed 6 bases from V and 5 bases from J, with 16 bases in between. Germline CDR1 LNHDA, CDR2 SQIVND (reference sequence). The CDR3 extends over 14 amino acids.

The rearrangement joins TRBV7-8 to TRBJ1-3; possible D gene TRBD1, 5 bases. CDR1 is SGHVS, CDR2 FQNEAQ, per germline. Trimming cost V 1 base and J 3 bases, with 10 bases left between them. This CDR3 contains 15 residues. The CDR3 nucleotides read TGTGCCAGCAGCTTAGGTCAGGGTCGTGGAAACACCATATATTTT. It yields the protein CASSLGQGRGNTIYF.

This clone was detected a few times. The rearrangement links TRBV6-5 to TRBJ1-6; D possibly corresponds to TRBD1 (6 bases). CDR1 is MNHEY and CDR2 is SVGAGI in the germline V gene. This CDR3 is built from 14 residues. The germline V and J ends were trimmed by 3 bases and 5 bases, with 8 bases remaining between them. The CDR3 bases are TGTGCCAGCAGTTATAGGACAGATAATTCACCCCTCCACTTT. Protein sequence: CASSYRTDNSPLHF.

This chain links TRBV5-8 with TRBJ2-5, with TRBD2 matching over 14 bases. The V gene end was trimmed by 1 base and the J gene end by 4 bases; junction bases not matched to a gene: 3. Germline CDR1 SGHTS, CDR2 YDEGEE. This CDR3 region has 16 residues. Here the CDR3 reads CASSLTGTSGGETQYF. As DNA, the CDR3 is TGTGCCAGCAGCTTGACCGGGACTAGCGGGGGAGAGACCCAGTACTTC.

The V and J genes are TRBV6-2 or TRBV6-3 and TRBJ1-2; D might be TRBD1 (6 bases). CDR3 length equals 14 residues. Germline loops: CDR1 MNHEY, CDR2 SVGEGT. V lost 5 bases, J lost 2 bases, and 12 bases lay in between. The CDR3 bases are TGTGCCAGCAGTCAAACCGGGACAAACTATGGCTACACCTTC. It yields the protein CASSQTGTNYGYTF.